Listed here are 26 T cell receptor beta chains from one sample, sequenced in a study of T-cell reconstitution after alpha-beta-depleted transplantation in children. Unique molecular identifiers were incorporated during preparation of the TCRbeta library. TCRdb passed the PCR reads through MiXCR, listing each CDR3 protein once. This sample has just over 350,000 distinct CDR3 sequences; 13% occur once, and the top ten carry 4.3%. The sequences come from PBMCs, collected from the stem cell graft. These receptor sequences come from a human donor who donated a stem cell graft to a child with Fanconi anemia.

The chain carries TRBV12-3 or TRBV12-4 and TRBJ1-5; unclear D gene. The CDR3 length is 15 residues. With 3 bases removed from V and 2 bases from J, the gap between germline ends came to 11 bases. The CDR3 is CASSFSGVGNQPQHF. The CDR3 DNA sequence: TGTGCCAGCAGTTTTTCCGGAGTGGGCAATCAGCCCCAGCATTTT.

The chain joins TRBV6-2 or TRBV6-3 to TRBJ2-1; D not certain. The CDR3 spans 15 residues. Germline V lookup: CDR1 MNHEY, CDR2 SVGEGT. V gave up 6 bases and J gave up 8 bases, with 20 bases separating them. CDR3 amino acids: CASRADNRLIDEQFF. CDR3 DNA sequence: TGTGCCAGCAGAGCCGACAACCGCCTGATAGATGAGCAGTTCTTC.

The chain is built from TRBV9 and TRBJ2-5; D is possibly TRBD1 or TRBD2 (6 bases each). CDR3 length equals 16 residues. Germline CDR1 SGDLS, CDR2 YYNGEE. V lost 4 bases and J 0 bases, leaving 16 bases between the germline ends. The CDR3 DNA is TGTGCCAGCAGCCCAATGGGGGGCCGAGACCAAGAGACCCAGTACTTC. It codes for CASSPMGGRDQETQYF.

The rearrangement links TRBV7-6 to TRBJ2-2; TRBD2 matches at 7 bases. The V gene's germline CDR1 is SGHVS and CDR2 FNYEAQ. The length of the CDR3 is 16 residues. V lost 0 bases to trimming and J lost 4 bases; unmatched junction nucleotides: 5. The CDR3 protein is CASSLALTGGTGELFF. In DNA form, the CDR3 reads TGTGCCAGCAGCTTAGCGCTAACGGGGGGCACCGGGGAGCTGTTTTTT.

This clonotype was seen a few times. CDR3 residues: CASSLVGGARTGELFF. The CDR3, as DNA: TGCGCCAGCAGCTTGGTCGGGGGGGCGCGGACCGGGGAGCTGTTTTTT. V usage is TRBV5-1 and J usage is TRBJ2-2, with 8 bases identical to TRBD2. Germline assignment: CDR1 SGHRS and CDR2 YFSETQ. This CDR3 region has 16 residues. V lost 0 bases and J lost 5; bases outside the gene matches: 6.

The rearrangement uses TRBV6-5 and TRBJ2-3; D is undetermined. The CDR3 contains 14 residues. Trimming took off 2 bases at V and 7 bases at J, with 13 bases between the two ends. Germline V gene lookup returns CDR1 MNHEY and CDR2 SVGAGI. CDR3 coding DNA: TGTGCCAGCAGTTACGCCGGAAGGGCACATACGCAGTATTTT. Translated, it gives CASSYAGRAHTQYF.

This clonotype was seen a few times. This rearrangement joins TRBV7-9 to TRBJ1-2; possibly TRBD1 for D (5 bases). CDR1 and CDR2 (germline): SEHNR, FQNEAQ (reference sequence). V gave up 5 bases and J gave up 6 bases, with 19 bases separating them. The CDR3 length is 15 residues. The CDR3 bases are TGTGCCAGCAGCAGACCGAGGGGTGGTTCGGATGGCTACACCTTC. Protein sequence: CASSRPRGGSDGYTF.

There are a few counts of this clonotype. The rearrangement joins TRBV29-1 to TRBJ1-5, with D possibly being TRBD1 (6 bases). Germline CDR1 and CDR2: SQVTM and ANQGSEA. Trimming took off 6 bases at V and 5 bases at J, with 14 bases between the two ends. The length of the CDR3 is 13 residues. CDR3 protein: CSVGQGSDQPQHF. The CDR3 nucleotides read TGCAGCGTGGGACAAGGGAGCGATCAGCCCCAGCATTTT.

This clonotype has a count of ten or more. This chain links TRBV13 with TRBJ2-1; D remains unclear. V was shortened by 2 bases and J by 8 bases, with 16 bases between the two germline ends. This CDR3 is 15 amino acids long. The germline gives CDR1 PRHDT, CDR2 FYEKMQ (reference sequence). The CDR3 DNA sequence: TGTGCCAGCAGCTTAAGGCTAGGTGGGGAAGATGAGCAGTTCTTC. Amino acid sequence: CASSLRLGGEDEQFF.

This clonotype came up a few times. The chain has TRBV7-2 and TRBJ2-5; 9 positions agree with TRBD1. Trimming removed 4 bases from V and 5 bases from J; junction bases left unmatched: 8. CDR3 length: 15 amino acids. The germline CDR1 and CDR2 sequences are SGHTA and FQGNSA. The CDR3: CASSSWDRVGETQYF. CDR3 nucleotide sequence: TGTGCCAGCAGCTCCTGGGACAGGGTAGGGGAGACCCAGTACTTC.

This chain uses TRBV11-3 with TRBJ1-2, with no clear D. Germline CDR1 SGHNT, CDR2 YENEEA. Between the trimmed V and J ends, which lost 2 bases and 3 bases, there was a span of 10 bases. There are 14 residues in the CDR3. CDR3 amino acids: CASSLRRLDYGYTF. The CDR3 DNA reads TGTGCCAGCAGCTTAAGACGACTCGACTATGGCTACACCTTC.

This clonotype came up many times. The CDR3 DNA sequence: TGTGCCAGCAGACGAGGACGGCTAAATAACTACGAGCAGTACTTC. It translates to CASRRGRLNNYEQYF. The genes are TRBV7-2 and TRBJ2-7; D call uncertain. Germline V gene sequence: CDR1 SGHTA, CDR2 FQGNSA. The CDR3 loop spans 15 amino acids. V lost 6 bases and J lost 3, with 18 bases in between. The entire variable domain, with the rest obtained from reference TRBV7-2 and TRBJ2-7, is as follows: GAGVSQSPSNKVTEKGKDVELRCDPISGHTALYWYRQSLGQGLEFLIYFQGNSAPDKSGLPSDRFSAERTGGSVSTLTIQRTQQEDSAVYLCASRRGRLNNYEQYFGPGTRLTVT.

This chain joins TRBV7-2 and TRBJ1-2; D might be TRBD1 (5 bases). Germline lookup yields CDR1 SGHTA and CDR2 FQGNSA. The V and J ends lost 3 bases and 3 bases respectively, with 14 bases between them. The CDR3 consists of 15 residues. Here the CDR3 reads CASSLPGSRDYGYTF. The CDR3 bases are TGTGCCAGCAGCTTGCCAGGGAGCAGAGACTATGGCTACACCTTC.

This clonotype has a handful of counts. The V gene is TRBV10-3, the J gene TRBJ2-5, with D possibly being TRBD2 (5 bases). The V gene lost 3 bases and the J gene lost 2 bases, with 19 bases spanning the gap. Germline V gene sequence: CDR1 ENHRY, CDR2 SYGVKD. This CDR3 is 17 amino acids long. As DNA, the CDR3 is TGTGCCATCAGTGAACTAGTTCCTCTCAGCGGACAAGAGACCCAGTACTTC. The encoded protein is CAISELVPLSGQETQYF.

In its sample, this clonotype was seen a few times. V gene TRBV7-9 combines with J gene TRBJ1-1; 7 positions agree with TRBD1. The CDR3 covers 15 residues. CDR1 SEHNR and CDR2 FQNEAQ come from the germline V gene (reference sequence). The ends lost 0 bases at V and 4 bases at J; junction bases unmatched: 5. The CDR3 sequence: CASSLAGRGPTEAFF. In nucleotides, the CDR3 is TGTGCCAGCAGCTTAGCAGGGAGGGGGCCCACTGAAGCTTTCTTT.

The J gene is TRBJ1-2, the V gene TRBV5-1; TRBD1 is a possible D gene (5 bases). V was trimmed by 1 base and J by 0 bases, leaving 13 bases between them. Germline V gene sequence: CDR1 SGHRS, CDR2 YFSETQ. This CDR3 has 16 amino acids. CDR3 sequence reads: CASSLIGAQANYGYTF. In nucleotides, the CDR3 is TGCGCCAGCAGCTTGATTGGGGCCCAAGCTAACTATGGCTACACCTTC. Looking up the rest from reference TRBV5-1 and TRBJ1-2 gives the full variable domain: KAGVTQTPRYLIKTRGQQVTLSCSPISGHRSVSWYQQTPGQGLQFLFEYFSETQRNKGNFPGRFSGRQFSNSRSEMNVSTLELGDSALYLCASSLIGAQANYGYTFGSGTRLTVV.

This clonotype has only a few counts. This chain links TRBV9 with TRBJ2-1; D possibly matches TRBD1 or TRBD2 (7 bases each). From germline, CDR1 is SGDLS and CDR2 YYNGEE. The CDR3 covers 16 residues. Trimming took 0 bases from V and 6 from J, leaving 16 bases between them. CDR3 sequence reads: CASSVGGGQSFNEQFF. The CDR3 bases are TGTGCCAGCAGCGTAGGGGGGGGACAGAGTTTCAATGAGCAGTTCTTC.

This clonotype was seen repeatedly, ten times or more. This chain connects TRBV4-3 to TRBJ2-2, with TRBD2 as a possible D gene (5 bases). The CDR3 is 15 residues long. Germline V CDR1 and CDR2: LGHNA, YSLEER. Trimming took off 5 bases at V and 5 bases at J, with 15 bases between the two ends. CDR3 sequence (DNA): TGCGCCAGCAGCAATGACATGGCGGGTACCGGGGAGCTGTTTTTT. It specifies CASSNDMAGTGELFF.

At least ten counts were recorded for this clonotype. This chain links TRBV27 with TRBJ2-5; D may correspond to TRBD1 or TRBD2 (5 bases each). The CDR3 is 16 residues long. Germline loops: CDR1 MNHEY, CDR2 SMNVEV (reference sequence). With 4 bases removed from V and 4 bases from J, the gap between germline ends came to 19 bases. CDR3 nucleotides: TGTGCCAGCAGTTCATTTCCCCGGGGACCGGGAGAGACCCAGTACTTC. Residues: CASSSFPRGPGETQYF.

The genes are TRBV20-1 and TRBJ2-7; tentatively, D is TRBD2 (5 bases). Germline CDR1 is DFQATT and CDR2 is SNEGSKA (reference sequence). The CDR3 length is 15 residues. V lost 1 base to trimming and J lost 2 bases, with 15 bases between them. The DNA of the CDR3 is TGCAGTGCTAGAGCCCTTAGACTATCCGCCTACGAGCAGTACTTC. Translation gives CSARALRLSAYEQYF.

The rearrangement uses TRBV20-1 and TRBJ2-5; a possible D gene is TRBD2 (6 bases). Trimming removed 0 bases from V and 0 bases from J, with 11 bases in between. Per the germline V gene, CDR1 is DFQATT and CDR2 is SNEGSKA (reference sequence). This CDR3 has 15 residues. The CDR3 reads CSARDGAGNQETQYF. CDR3 in DNA: TGCAGTGCTAGAGATGGGGCGGGAAACCAAGAGACCCAGTACTTC.

Ten or more counts support this clonotype. The chain joins TRBV7-9 to TRBJ1-1; D is unclear. The CDR3 extends over 13 amino acids. Germline-derived CDR1 and CDR2 are SEHNR and FQNEAQ (reference sequence). Trimming removed 11 bases from V and 0 bases from J, with 13 bases in between. CDR3 protein: CALSSAVNTEAFF. For the CDR3, the DNA is TGTGCCCTAAGCTCGGCAGTGAACACTGAAGCTTTCTTT.

This clonotype came up many times. The chain employs TRBV20-1 and TRBJ1-1; 10 bases map to TRBD1. Per the germline V gene, CDR1 is DFQATT and CDR2 is SNEGSKA (reference sequence). The CDR3 totals 18 residues. Trimming cost V 3 bases and J 5 bases; bases outside gene matches: 18. DNA of the CDR3: TGCAGTGCTAGTACTTACGTCGGGACAGGGGATGGGGGGACTGAAGCTTTCTTT. It translates to CSASTYVGTGDGGTEAFF.

This clonotype was seen repeatedly, ten times or more. The chain combines TRBV20-1 with TRBJ2-3, with no clear D. The V end was cut by 3 bases, the J end by 6 bases, with 16 bases between. CDR3 length equals 14 residues. Germline loops: CDR1 DFQATT, CDR2 SNEGSKA (reference sequence). CDR3 in DNA: TGCAGTGCTAGGGCCACCACTCGGGCGGATACGCAGTATTTT. Its protein product is CSARATTRADTQYF.

V is TRBV5-5 and J is TRBJ1-1; 11 bases fit TRBD1. Per the germline V gene, CDR1 is SGHKS and CDR2 is YYEKEE (reference sequence). The CDR3 has 16 residues. V was clipped by 0 bases and J by 5 bases; unmatched bases: 6. The chain's CDR3 is CASSLEGQGAKTEAFF. CDR3 DNA: TGTGCCAGCAGCTTGGAAGGACAGGGGGCGAAGACTGAAGCTTTCTTT.

This clonotype was detected many times. J is TRBJ1-1 and V is TRBV27; D unclear. Trimming took 8 bases from V and 8 from J, leaving 15 bases between them. The length of the CDR3 is 12 residues. CDR1 and CDR2 (germline): MNHEY, SMNVEV (reference sequence). The CDR3 spells CASGPMGREAFF. In DNA form, the CDR3 reads TGTGCCAGCGGACCGATGGGTCGGGAAGCTTTCTTT.